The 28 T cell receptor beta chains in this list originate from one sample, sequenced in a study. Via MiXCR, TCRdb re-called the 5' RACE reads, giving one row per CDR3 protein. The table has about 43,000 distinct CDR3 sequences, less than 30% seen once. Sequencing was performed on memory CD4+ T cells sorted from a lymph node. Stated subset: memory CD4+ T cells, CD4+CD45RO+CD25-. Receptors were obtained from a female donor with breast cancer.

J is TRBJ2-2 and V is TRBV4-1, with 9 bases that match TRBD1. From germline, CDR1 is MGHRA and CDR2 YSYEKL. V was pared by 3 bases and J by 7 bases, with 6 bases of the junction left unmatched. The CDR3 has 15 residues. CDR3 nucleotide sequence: TGCGCCAGCAGCCACGGACAGGGGCTCATCGGGGAGCTGTTTTTT. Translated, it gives CASSHGQGLIGELFF.

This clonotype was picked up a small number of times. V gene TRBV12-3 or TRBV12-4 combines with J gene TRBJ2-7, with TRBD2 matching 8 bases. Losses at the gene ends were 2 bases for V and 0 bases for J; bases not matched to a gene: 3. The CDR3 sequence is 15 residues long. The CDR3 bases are TGTGCCAGCAGTTTAACTGCGGGGGGCTCCTACGAGCAGTACTTC. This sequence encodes CASSLTAGGSYEQYF.

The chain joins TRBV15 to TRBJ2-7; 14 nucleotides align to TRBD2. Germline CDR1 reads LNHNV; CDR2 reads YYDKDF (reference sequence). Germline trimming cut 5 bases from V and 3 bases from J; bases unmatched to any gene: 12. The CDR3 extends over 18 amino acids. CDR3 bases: TGTGCCACCAGCGGAGGGACTAGCGGGAGCCCAGGACTCTACGAGCAGTACTTC. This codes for CATSGGTSGSPGLYEQYF.

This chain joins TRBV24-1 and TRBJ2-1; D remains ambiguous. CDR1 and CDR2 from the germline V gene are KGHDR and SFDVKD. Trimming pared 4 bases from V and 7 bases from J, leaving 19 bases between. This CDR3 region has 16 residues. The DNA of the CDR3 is TGTGCCACCAGTGAGCCCGTTTGGGCTACTATGAATGAGCAGTTCTTC. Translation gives CATSEPVWATMNEQFF.

This chain's CDR3 is CASSQDAGTKTQYF. The CDR3 DNA is TGCGCCAGCAGCCAAGACGCCGGGACGAAGACCCAGTACTTC. V is TRBV4-1 and J is TRBJ2-5; either TRBD1 or TRBD2 may fit D (5 bases each). V dropped 0 bases and J dropped 6 bases, with 11 bases sitting between them. Germline V lookup: CDR1 MGHRA, CDR2 YSYEKL. The CDR3 loop spans 14 amino acids.

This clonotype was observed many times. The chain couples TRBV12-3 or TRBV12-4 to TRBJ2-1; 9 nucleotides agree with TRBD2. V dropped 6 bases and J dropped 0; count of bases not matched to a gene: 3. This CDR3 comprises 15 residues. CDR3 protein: CASSLAGSSYNEQFF. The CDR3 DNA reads TGTGCCAGCAGCCTAGCGGGGAGCTCCTACAATGAGCAGTTCTTC.

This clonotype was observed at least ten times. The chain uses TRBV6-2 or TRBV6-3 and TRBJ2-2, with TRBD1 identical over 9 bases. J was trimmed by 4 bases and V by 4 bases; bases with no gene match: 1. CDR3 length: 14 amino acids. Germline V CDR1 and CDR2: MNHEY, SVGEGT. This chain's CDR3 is CASSWTGATGELFF. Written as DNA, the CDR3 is TGTGCCAGCAGTTGGACAGGGGCCACCGGGGAGCTGTTTTTT.

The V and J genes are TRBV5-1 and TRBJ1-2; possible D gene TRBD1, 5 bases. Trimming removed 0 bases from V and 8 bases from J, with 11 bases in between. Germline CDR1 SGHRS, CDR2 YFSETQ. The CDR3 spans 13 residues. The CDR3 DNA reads TGCGCCAGCAGCTTGGCAGGGCGTTCGGGCTACACCTTC. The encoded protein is CASSLAGRSGYTF.

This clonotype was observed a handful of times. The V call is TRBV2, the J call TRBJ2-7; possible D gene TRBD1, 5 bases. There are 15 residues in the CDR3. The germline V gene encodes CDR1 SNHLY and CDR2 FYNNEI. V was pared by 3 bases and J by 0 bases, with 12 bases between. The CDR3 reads CASSEGQILSYEQYF. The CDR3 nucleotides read TGTGCCAGCAGTGAGGGGCAGATCCTCTCCTACGAGCAGTACTTC.

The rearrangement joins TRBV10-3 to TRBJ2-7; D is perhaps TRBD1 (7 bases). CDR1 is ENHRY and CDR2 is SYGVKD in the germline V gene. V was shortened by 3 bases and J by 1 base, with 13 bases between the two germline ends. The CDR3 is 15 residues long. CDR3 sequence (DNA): TGTGCCATCAGTGATGGAGGGACAGCGTCCTACGAGCAGTACTTC. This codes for CAISDGGTASYEQYF.

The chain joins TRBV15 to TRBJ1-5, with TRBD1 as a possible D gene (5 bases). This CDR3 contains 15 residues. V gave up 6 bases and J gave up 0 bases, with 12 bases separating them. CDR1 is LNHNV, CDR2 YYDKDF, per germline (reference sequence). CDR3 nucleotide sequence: TGTGCCACCAGAATCGGGACCCTTAGCAATCAGCCCCAGCATTTT. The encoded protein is CATRIGTLSNQPQHF.

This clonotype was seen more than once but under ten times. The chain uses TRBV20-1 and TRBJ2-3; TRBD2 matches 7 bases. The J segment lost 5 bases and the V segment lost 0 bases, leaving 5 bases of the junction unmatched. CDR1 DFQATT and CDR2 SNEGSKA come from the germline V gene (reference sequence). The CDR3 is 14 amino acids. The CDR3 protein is CSARDLRGLDTQYF. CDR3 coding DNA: TGCAGTGCTAGAGATCTGCGGGGGTTAGATACGCAGTATTTT.

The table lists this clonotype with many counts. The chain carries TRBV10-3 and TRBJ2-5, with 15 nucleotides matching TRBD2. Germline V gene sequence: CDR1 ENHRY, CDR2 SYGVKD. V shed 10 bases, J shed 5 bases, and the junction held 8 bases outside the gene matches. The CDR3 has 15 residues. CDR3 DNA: TGTGCCACTGGACTAGCGGGAGGGCCGGAGGAGACCCAGTACTTC. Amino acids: CATGLAGGPEETQYF.

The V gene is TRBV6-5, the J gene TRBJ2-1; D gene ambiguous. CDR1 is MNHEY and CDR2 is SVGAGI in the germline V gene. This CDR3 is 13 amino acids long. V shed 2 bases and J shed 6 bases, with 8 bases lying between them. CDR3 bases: TGTGCCAGCAGTTACGCCGGGCCCAATGAGCAGTTCTTC. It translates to CASSYAGPNEQFF.

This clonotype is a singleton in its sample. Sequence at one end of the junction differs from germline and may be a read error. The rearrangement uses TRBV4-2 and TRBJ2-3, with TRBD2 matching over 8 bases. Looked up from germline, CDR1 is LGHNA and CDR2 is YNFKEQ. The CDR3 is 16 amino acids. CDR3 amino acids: CASGQGRSGSEDTQYF. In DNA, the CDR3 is TGTGCCAGCGGCCAAGGCAGGAGCGGGAGTGAAGATACGCAGTATTTT.

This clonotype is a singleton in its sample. CDR3 in amino acids: CAISDQQEWNSPLHF. The DNA of the CDR3 is TGTGCCATCAGTGATCAACAGGAGTGGAATTCACCCCTCCACTTT. The chain carries TRBV10-3 and TRBJ1-6, with D perhaps matching TRBD1 (5 bases). Trimming stripped 3 bases from V and 7 bases from J, with 13 bases between. Germline loops: CDR1 ENHRY, CDR2 SYGVKD. The CDR3 runs to 15 residues.

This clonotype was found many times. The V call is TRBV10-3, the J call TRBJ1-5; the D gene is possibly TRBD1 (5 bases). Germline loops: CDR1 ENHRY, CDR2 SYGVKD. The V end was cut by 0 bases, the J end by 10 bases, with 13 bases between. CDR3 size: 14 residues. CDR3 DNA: TGTGCCATCAGTGAGTCAGACAGTCCAGGACCCCAGCATTTT. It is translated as CAISESDSPGPQHF.

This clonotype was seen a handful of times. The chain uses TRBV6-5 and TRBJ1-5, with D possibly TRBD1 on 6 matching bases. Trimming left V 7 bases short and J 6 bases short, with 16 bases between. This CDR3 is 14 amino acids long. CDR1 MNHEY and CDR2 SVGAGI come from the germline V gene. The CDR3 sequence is CASTEGGIGQPQHF. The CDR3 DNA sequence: TGTGCCAGCACCGAAGGGGGGATTGGTCAGCCCCAGCATTTT.

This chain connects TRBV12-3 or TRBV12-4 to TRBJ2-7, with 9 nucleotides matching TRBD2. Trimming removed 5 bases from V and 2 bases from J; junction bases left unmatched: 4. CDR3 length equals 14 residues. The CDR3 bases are TGTGCCAGCAGTCACCTAGCGGGAACCTACGAGCAGTACTTC. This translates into CASSHLAGTYEQYF.

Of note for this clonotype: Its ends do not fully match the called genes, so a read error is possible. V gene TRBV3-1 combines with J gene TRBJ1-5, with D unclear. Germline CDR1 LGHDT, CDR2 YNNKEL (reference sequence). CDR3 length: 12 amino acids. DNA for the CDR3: TGTGCCAGCAGCGGAAGCAATCAGTCCCAGCATTTT. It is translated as CASSGSNQSQHF. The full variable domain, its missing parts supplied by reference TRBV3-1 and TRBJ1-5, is DTAVSQTPKYLVTQMGNDKSIKCEQNLGHDTMYWYKQDSKKFLKIMFSYNNKELIINETVPNRFSPKSPDKAHLNLHINSLELGDSAVYFCASSGSNQSQHFGDGTRLSIL.

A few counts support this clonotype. The CDR3 region has the DNA TGTGCCACTCACCCAGGGAGCTCCTATAATTCACCCCTCCACTTT. Its translation: CATHPGSSYNSPLHF. This chain joins TRBV28 and TRBJ1-6, with D possibly being TRBD1 (5 bases). The CDR3 is made up of 15 amino acids. Germline values: CDR1 MDHEN, CDR2 SYDVKM. V dropped 10 bases and J dropped 0 bases, with 13 bases sitting between them.

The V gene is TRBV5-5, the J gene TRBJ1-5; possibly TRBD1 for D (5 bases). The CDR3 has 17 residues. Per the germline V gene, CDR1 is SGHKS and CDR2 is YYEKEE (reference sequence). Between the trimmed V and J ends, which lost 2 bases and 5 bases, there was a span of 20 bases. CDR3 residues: CASSFGGGQILDQPQHF. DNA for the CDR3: TGTGCCAGCAGCTTCGGGGGAGGGCAGATTTTGGATCAGCCCCAGCATTTT.

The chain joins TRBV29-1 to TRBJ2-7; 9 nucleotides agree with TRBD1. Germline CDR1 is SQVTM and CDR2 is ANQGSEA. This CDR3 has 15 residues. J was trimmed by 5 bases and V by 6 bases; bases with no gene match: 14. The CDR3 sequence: CSVRPRGQGFDEQYF. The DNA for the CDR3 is TGCAGCGTGAGGCCGCGGGGACAGGGTTTCGACGAGCAGTACTTC.

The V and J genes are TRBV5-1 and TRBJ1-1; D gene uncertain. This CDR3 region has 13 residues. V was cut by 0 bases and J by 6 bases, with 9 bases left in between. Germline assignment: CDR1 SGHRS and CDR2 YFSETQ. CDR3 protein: CASSLEIMSEAFF. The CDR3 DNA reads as TGCGCCAGCAGCTTGGAGATAATGTCTGAAGCTTTCTTT.

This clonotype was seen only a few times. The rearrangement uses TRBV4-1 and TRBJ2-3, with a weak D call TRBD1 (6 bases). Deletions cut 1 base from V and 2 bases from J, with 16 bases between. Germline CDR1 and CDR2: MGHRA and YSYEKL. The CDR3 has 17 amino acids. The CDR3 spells CASSQASQGFDTDTQYF. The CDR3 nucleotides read TGCGCCAGCAGCCAAGCTTCTCAGGGGTTCGACACAGATACGCAGTATTTT.

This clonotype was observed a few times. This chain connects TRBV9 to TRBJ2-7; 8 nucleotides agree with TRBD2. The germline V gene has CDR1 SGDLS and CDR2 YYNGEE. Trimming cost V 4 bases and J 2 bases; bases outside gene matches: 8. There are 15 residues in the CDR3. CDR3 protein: CASSKETSAAYEQYF. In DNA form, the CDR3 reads TGTGCCAGCAGCAAAGAGACTAGCGCGGCCTACGAGCAGTACTTC.

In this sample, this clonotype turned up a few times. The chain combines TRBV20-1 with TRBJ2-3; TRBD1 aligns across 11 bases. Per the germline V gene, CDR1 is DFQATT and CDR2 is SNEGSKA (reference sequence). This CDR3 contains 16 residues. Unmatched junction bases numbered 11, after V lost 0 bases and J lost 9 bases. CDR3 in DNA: TGCAGTGCTAGAGAGGTCTTAGGACAGGGGGCGGGGACGCAGTATTTT. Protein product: CSAREVLGQGAGTQYF.

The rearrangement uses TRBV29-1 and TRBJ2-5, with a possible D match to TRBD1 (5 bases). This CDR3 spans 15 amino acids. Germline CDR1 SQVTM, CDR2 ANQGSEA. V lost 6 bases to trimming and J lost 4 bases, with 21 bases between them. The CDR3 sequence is CSVESTGRTLETQYF. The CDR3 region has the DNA TGCAGCGTCGAGAGTACAGGCCGGACGTTAGAGACCCAGTACTTC.